Below, 26 T cell receptor beta chains from the same sample are listed, as sequenced in a study of blood T cells in healthy people across ages. A second PCR, run for roughly 7 to 11 cycles, used a sample-barcoded 5' primer plus a J-beta primer mix. TCRdb analysed the 5' RACE reads with MiXCR anew, one entry per CDR3 protein. The sample gives hundreds of thousands of distinct CDR3 sequences, 25% to 30% of which show up once; 29% is in the top ten. The sample comprised blood. The receptors stem from a woman in her seventies in good health.

At least ten counts were recorded for this clonotype. This chain uses TRBV4-2 with TRBJ2-3, with unresolved D. In germline, CDR1 is LGHNA, CDR2 YNFKEQ. CDR3 length: 13 amino acids. V shed 4 bases and J shed 2 bases, with 7 bases lying between them. The CDR3, as DNA: TGTGCCAGCAGCCGCTCTGACACAGATACGCAGTATTTT. Encoded protein: CASSRSDTDTQYF.

This clonotype was observed a handful of times. The chain uses TRBV28 and TRBJ2-6; 8 bases line up with TRBD2. Germline CDR1 is MDHEN and CDR2 is SYDVKM. CDR3 length: 16 residues. With V trimmed by 8 bases and J by 0 bases, 6 bases remained unmatched. The CDR3 spells CASCLAGTSGANVLTF. As DNA, the CDR3 is TGTGCCAGCTGTCTAGCGGGTACCTCTGGGGCCAACGTCCTGACTTTC. Combining the CDR3 with reference TRBV28 and TRBJ2-6 gives the whole variable domain DVKVTQSSRYLVKRTGEKVFLECVQDMDHENMFWYRQDPGLGLRLIYFSYDVKMKEKGDIPEGYSVSREKKERFSLILESASTNQTSMYLCASCLAGTSGANVLTFGAGSRLTVL.

This clonotype turned up a few times. The chain links TRBV28 to TRBJ2-5, with 7 bases matching TRBD1. In germline, CDR1 is MDHEN, CDR2 SYDVKM. The CDR3 is made up of 14 amino acids. The ends lost 4 bases at V and 6 bases at J; junction bases unmatched: 8. CDR3 in amino acids: CASSSPLGGKTQYF. DNA of the CDR3: TGTGCCAGCAGTTCCCCCCTAGGGGGCAAGACCCAGTACTTC.

The chain employs TRBV7-9 and TRBJ1-1, with D hard to call. The germline CDR1 and CDR2 sequences are SEHNR and FQNEAQ (reference sequence). V was trimmed by 5 bases and J by 4 bases, leaving 14 bases between them. The CDR3 runs to 14 residues. In DNA form, the CDR3 reads TGTGCCAGCAGCCCCCTGTACCTGGGCACTGAAGCTTTCTTT. It encodes CASSPLYLGTEAFF.

The chain is built from TRBV12-3 or TRBV12-4 and TRBJ1-6; D might be TRBD1 (5 bases). With 4 bases removed from V and 8 bases from J, the gap between germline ends came to 12 bases. The CDR3 totals 14 residues. CDR3 nucleotide sequence: TGTGCCAGCAGTTCCGGGATAGGGGATTCACCCCTCCACTTT. As protein: CASSSGIGDSPLHF.

This chain joins TRBV12-3 or TRBV12-4 and TRBJ2-5, with TRBD1 matching over 7 bases. Near its end, the DNA agrees better with TRBJ2-1, so the J call may be wrong. This CDR3 region has 12 residues. CDR3 sequence (DNA): TGTGCCAGCAGTCCCCAGGGGGATGGGCAGTTCTTC. It yields the protein CASSPQGDGQFF.

The sample holds one count of this clonotype. The chain combines TRBV5-1 with TRBJ2-7, with 7 bases aligning to TRBD1. Trimming cost V 0 bases and J 5 bases; bases outside gene matches: 8. The CDR3 covers 15 residues. CDR1 is SGHRS and CDR2 is YFSETQ in the germline V gene. The CDR3 DNA sequence: TGCGCCAGCAGCTTGGCCAGAGGGGGCAGGAACGAGCAGTACTTC. This gives the protein CASSLARGGRNEQYF. The variable domain in full, with the rest retrieved from reference TRBV5-1 and TRBJ2-7, is KAGVTQTPRYLIKTRGQQVTLSCSPISGHRSVSWYQQTPGQGLQFLFEYFSETQRNKGNFPGRFSGRQFSNSRSEMNVSTLELGDSALYLCASSLARGGRNEQYFGPGTRLTVT.

This clonotype came up a few times. The rearrangement uses TRBV28 and TRBJ2-1, with D unresolved. Germline lookup yields CDR1 MDHEN and CDR2 SYDVKM. Trimming removed 5 bases at V and 9 bases at J, with 8 bases between. The CDR3 contains 11 residues. The CDR3, as DNA: TGTGCCAGCAGTAGGGCCGTTGAGCAGTTCTTC. Amino acid sequence: CASSRAVEQFF.

This clonotype has a handful of counts. This chain uses TRBV4-3 with TRBJ2-3; no firm D call. The ends were cut back, 0 bases at V and 0 bases at J, with 10 bases in the middle. Germline CDR1 is LGHNA and CDR2 is YSLEER. CDR3 length: 16 amino acids. CDR3 in amino acids: CASSQEWIQSTDTQYF. In nucleotides, the CDR3 is TGCGCCAGCAGCCAAGAATGGATCCAAAGCACAGATACGCAGTATTTT.

A few counts support this clonotype. This chain uses TRBV6-5 with TRBJ2-2; D is uncertain. Germline V CDR1 and CDR2: MNHEY, SVGAGI. This CDR3 region has 13 residues. Trimming shortened V by 5 bases and J by 3 bases, and 7 bases separated the two germline ends. This CDR3 is CASSERYTGELFF. CDR3 nucleotides: TGTGCCAGCAGTGAAAGATACACCGGGGAGCTGTTTTTT.

This clonotype was seen a few times. The chain carries TRBV5-5 and TRBJ1-3; the match to TRBD1 covers 7 bases. V was clipped by 6 bases and J by 0 bases; unmatched bases: 6. Germline V gene sequence: CDR1 SGHKS, CDR2 YYEKEE (reference sequence). This CDR3 has 15 residues. The CDR3 protein is CASTWGQFSGNTIYF. DNA for the CDR3: TGTGCCAGCACTTGGGGACAGTTCTCTGGAAACACCATATATTTT.

The sample holds a few counts of this clonotype. The chain uses TRBV11-3 and TRBJ1-2, with D maybe TRBD1 (6 bases). Trimming left V 2 bases short and J 2 bases short, with 15 bases between. This CDR3 region has 16 residues. Germline V gene data show CDR1 as SGHNT and CDR2 as YENEEA. Here the CDR3 DNA reads TGTGCCAGCAGCTTACCCCGAGGGGGACCCAACTATGGCTACACCTTC. Its translation: CASSLPRGGPNYGYTF.

This chain connects TRBV18 to TRBJ1-1; D gene unclear. CDR3 length equals 14 residues. From germline, CDR1 is KGHSH and CDR2 LQKENI. Trimming took 1 base from V and 6 from J, leaving 12 bases between them. The CDR3 loop is CASSPLKGKSEAFF. The CDR3 DNA reads TGTGCCAGCTCACCACTCAAGGGTAAATCTGAAGCTTTCTTT.

The chain couples TRBV20-1 to TRBJ1-2; unclear D gene. This CDR3 has 15 residues. CDR1 is DFQATT and CDR2 is SNEGSKA in the germline V gene (reference sequence). V lost 1 base and J 3 bases, leaving 15 bases between the germline ends. The CDR3 coding sequence is TGCAGTGCTAGAGTAACTGCTATAAGCGACTATGGCTACACCTTC. Translated, it gives CSARVTAISDYGYTF.

This clonotype was detected a few times. The chain joins TRBV12-3 or TRBV12-4 to TRBJ1-2, with no clear D. Trimming removed 9 bases from V and 6 bases from J, with 17 bases in between. CDR3 length: 13 residues. Here the CDR3 reads CASRRTAGDGYTF. CDR3 nucleotide sequence: TGTGCCAGTAGACGGACCGCCGGGGATGGCTACACCTTC.

V is TRBV29-1 and J is TRBJ2-5, with 8 positions matching TRBD2. The CDR3 spans 15 residues. Germline trimming cut 2 bases from V and 7 bases from J; bases unmatched to any gene: 12. CDR1 is SQVTM and CDR2 is ANQGSEA in the germline V gene. The DNA for the CDR3 is TGCAGCGTTGAACCCTTACGGACGGCGGGAGGGACCCAGTACTTC. Translated: CSVEPLRTAGGTQYF.

The J gene is TRBJ1-6, the V gene TRBV6-5; D might be TRBD1 (6 bases). The germline V gene has CDR1 MNHEY and CDR2 SVGAGI. The CDR3 loop spans 16 amino acids. Trimming took 0 bases from V and 10 from J, leaving 16 bases between them. The CDR3 region is CASSYSIIGQKSPLHF. The CDR3 region has the DNA TGTGCCAGCAGTTACTCGATAATAGGACAGAAATCACCCCTCCACTTT.

A few counts support this clonotype. The V and J genes are TRBV4-2 and TRBJ2-1, with D perhaps matching TRBD1 or TRBD2 (5 bases each). Deletions cut 3 bases from V and 1 base from J, with 10 bases between. This CDR3 has 15 amino acids. CDR1 LGHNA and CDR2 YNFKEQ come from the germline V gene. CDR3 DNA: TGTGCCAGCAGCCAGGGGACGGGTTCCTACAATGAGCAGTTCTTC. Translating gives CASSQGTGSYNEQFF.

This clonotype was counted a few times. J is TRBJ2-7 and V is TRBV10-3; TRBD2 might be the D (7 bases). The CDR3 is 13 amino acids. CDR1 and CDR2 (germline): ENHRY, SYGVKD. V was clipped by 4 bases and J by 2 bases, with 9 bases between them. The CDR3 nucleotides read TGTGCCATCAGTGTAGGGGGGGCCTACGAGCAGTACTTC. Translated, it gives CAISVGGAYEQYF.

The chain has TRBV10-2 and TRBJ2-5, with TRBD2 matching over 12 bases. The CDR3 is made up of 18 amino acids. The germline V gene has CDR1 WSHSY and CDR2 SAAADI. V dropped 5 bases and J dropped 2; count of bases not matched to a gene: 12. The CDR3 region has the DNA TGCGCCAGCAGTAGTATCGGGACTAGCGGGCGGCGACAAGAGACCCAGTACTTC. It encodes CASSSIGTSGRRQETQYF.

This clonotype turned up a few times. A junction end diverges from the germline sequence, so it may reflect a read error. The chain carries TRBV4-2 and TRBJ2-2, with D possibly being TRBD1 (6 bases). The CDR3 runs 15 residues. The germline V gene encodes CDR1 LGHNA and CDR2 YNFKEQ. This CDR3 reads CASSSRGENAGELFF. As DNA, the CDR3 is TGTGCCAGCAGCTCCAGGGGCGAGAACGCCGGGGAGCTGTTTTTT.

This clonotype was picked up a small number of times. The gene calls are TRBV20-1 and TRBJ2-7; 13 bases map to TRBD2. CDR1 DFQATT and CDR2 SNEGSKA come from the germline V gene (reference sequence). V lost 4 bases to trimming and J lost 2 bases; unmatched junction nucleotides: 11. The CDR3 has 17 residues. The DNA for the CDR3 is TGCAGTGCTACGACCACCGGGACTAGCGGGAAAACCTACGAGCAGTACTTC. It is translated as CSATTTGTSGKTYEQYF.

The V and J genes are TRBV3-1 and TRBJ2-7; D possibly corresponds to TRBD1 (5 bases). Trimming cost V 1 base and J 3 bases, with 10 bases left between them. Germline V gene data show CDR1 as LGHDT and CDR2 as YNNKEL (reference sequence). The CDR3 length is 14 residues. The CDR3 DNA is TGTGCCAGCAGCCAAGTTTCAGGGAACTACGAGCAGTACTTC. It codes for CASSQVSGNYEQYF.

This chain joins TRBV7-2 and TRBJ2-1; possible D gene TRBD2, 6 bases. The V end was cut by 1 base, the J end by 4 bases, with 11 bases between. Germline assignment: CDR1 SGHTA and CDR2 FQGNSA. The CDR3 is 15 amino acids. The CDR3 DNA is TGTGCCAGCAGCTTAGTATCAGGGACTTACAATGAGCAGTTCTTC. This sequence encodes CASSLVSGTYNEQFF.

A remark on this clonotype: The junction departs from the called germline gene at one end, perhaps through a read error. The rearrangement joins TRBV7-3 to TRBJ2-6, with D possibly matching TRBD1 (5 bases). Per germline, CDR1 SGHTA and CDR2 FQGTGA. The CDR3 consists of 13 residues. CDR3 bases: TGTGCCAGCAGCCTCTCTGGGGCCAACGCCCTGACTTTC. It yields the protein CASSLSGANALTF.

A few counts support this clonotype. The chain recombines TRBV20-1 with TRBJ2-7; 13 bases line up with TRBD2. TRBJ2-1 explains the end of the DNA better; the J call may be wrong. Looked up from germline, CDR1 is DFQATT and CDR2 is SNEGSKA (reference sequence). This CDR3 comprises 15 residues. The CDR3 spells CSARGTSGSMDEQFF. CDR3 in DNA: TGCAGTGCTAGAGGGACTAGCGGGAGTATGGATGAGCAGTTCTTC.